This TCR beta chain was identified in a study of blood T cells in healthy people across ages. There were healthy Caucasian individuals from Russia, aged roughly 6 to 95, serving as donors. The study isolated at least 7 million PBMCs from each sample. A second PCR, run for about 7 to 11 cycles, used a sample-barcoded 5' primer plus a J-beta primer mix. From the 5' RACE reads, TCRdb called clonotypes with MiXCR, one entry per CDR3 protein. Altogether 800,000 or so distinct CDR3 sequences are present, just under 25% being singletons, with the ten largest covering roughly 3.5%. Trimming pared 4 bases from V and 5 bases from J, leaving 8 bases between. The CDR3 totals 11 residues. Germline-derived CDR1 and CDR2 are GTSNPN and SVGIG (reference sequence). This clonotype was observed a handful of times. These data also featured in a second study, about T cells of mothers and their children.

The sample taken for sequencing was blood. This chain uses TRBV30 with TRBJ1-2; D is unclear. This sequence originates from a boy aged 5-17 years in good health. CDR3 in DNA: TGTGCCTGGACAGCTAGTTATGGCTACACCTTC. The encoded protein is CAWTASYGYTF.